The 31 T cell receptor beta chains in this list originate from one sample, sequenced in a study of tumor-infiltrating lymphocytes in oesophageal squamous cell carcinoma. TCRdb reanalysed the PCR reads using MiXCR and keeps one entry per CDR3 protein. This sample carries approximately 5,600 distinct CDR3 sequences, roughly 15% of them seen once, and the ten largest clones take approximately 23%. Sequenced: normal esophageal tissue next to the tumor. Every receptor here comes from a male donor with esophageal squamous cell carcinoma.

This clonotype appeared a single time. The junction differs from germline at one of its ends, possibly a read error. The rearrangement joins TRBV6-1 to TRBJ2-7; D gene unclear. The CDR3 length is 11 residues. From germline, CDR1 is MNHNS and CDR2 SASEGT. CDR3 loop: CATPGLYGQYF. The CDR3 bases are TGTGCCACCCCGGGCCTATACGGGCAGTATTTC.

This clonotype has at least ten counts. The DNA for the CDR3 is TGTGCCAGCAGCCATTGGACAGGCCGCAATGAAAAACTGTTTTTT. As protein: CASSHWTGRNEKLFF. The chain recombines TRBV5-6 with TRBJ1-4; 7 positions agree with TRBD1. Losses at the gene ends were 4 bases for V and 5 bases for J; bases not matched to a gene: 8. Germline V lookup: CDR1 SGHDT, CDR2 YYEEEE. The length of the CDR3 is 15 residues.

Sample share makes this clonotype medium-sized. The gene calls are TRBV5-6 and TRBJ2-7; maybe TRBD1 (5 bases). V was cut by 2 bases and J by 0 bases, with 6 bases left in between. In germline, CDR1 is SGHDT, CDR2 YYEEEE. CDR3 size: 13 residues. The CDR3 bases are TGTGCCAGCAGCTTTGACAGCTCCTACGAGCAGTACTTC. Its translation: CASSFDSSYEQYF.

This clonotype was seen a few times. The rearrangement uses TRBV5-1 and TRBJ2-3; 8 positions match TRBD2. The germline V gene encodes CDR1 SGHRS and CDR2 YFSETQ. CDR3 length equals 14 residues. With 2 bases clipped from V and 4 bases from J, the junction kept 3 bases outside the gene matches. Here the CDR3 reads CASSFSGESDTQYF. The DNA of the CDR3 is TGCGCCAGCAGCTTTAGCGGGGAATCAGATACGCAGTATTTT.

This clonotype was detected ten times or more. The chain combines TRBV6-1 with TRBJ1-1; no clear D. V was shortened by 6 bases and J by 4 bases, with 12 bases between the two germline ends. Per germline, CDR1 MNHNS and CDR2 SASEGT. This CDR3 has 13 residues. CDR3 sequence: CASRTPSGTEAFF. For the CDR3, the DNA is TGTGCCAGCAGAACCCCCTCTGGCACTGAAGCTTTCTTT.

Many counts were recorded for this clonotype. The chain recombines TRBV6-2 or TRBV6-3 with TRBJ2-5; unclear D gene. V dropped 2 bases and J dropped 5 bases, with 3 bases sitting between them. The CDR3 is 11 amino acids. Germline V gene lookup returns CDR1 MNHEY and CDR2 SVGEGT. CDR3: CASSYGETQYF. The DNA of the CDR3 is TGTGCCAGCAGTTACGGGGAGACCCAGTACTTC.

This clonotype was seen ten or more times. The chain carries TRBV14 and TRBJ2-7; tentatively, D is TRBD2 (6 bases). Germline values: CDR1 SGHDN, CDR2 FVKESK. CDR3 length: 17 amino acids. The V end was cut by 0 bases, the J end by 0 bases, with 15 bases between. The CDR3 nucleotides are TGTGCCAGCAGCCAAGAGGGGGGACGGCTGAGCTCCTACGAGCAGTACTTC. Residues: CASSQEGGRLSSYEQYF.

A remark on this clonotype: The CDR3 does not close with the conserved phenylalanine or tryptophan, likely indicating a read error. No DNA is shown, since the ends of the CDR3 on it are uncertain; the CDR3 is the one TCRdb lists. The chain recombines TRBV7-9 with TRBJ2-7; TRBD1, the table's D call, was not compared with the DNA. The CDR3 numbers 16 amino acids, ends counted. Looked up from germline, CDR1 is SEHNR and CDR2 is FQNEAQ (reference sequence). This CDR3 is CASSLAQALYGYTFGS.

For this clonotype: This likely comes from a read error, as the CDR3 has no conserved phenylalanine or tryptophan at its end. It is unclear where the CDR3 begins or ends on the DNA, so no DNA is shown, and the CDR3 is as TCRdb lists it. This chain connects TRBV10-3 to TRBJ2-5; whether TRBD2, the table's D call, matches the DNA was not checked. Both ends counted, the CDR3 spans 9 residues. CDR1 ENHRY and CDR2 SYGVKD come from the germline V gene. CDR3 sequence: CAISEWGLA.

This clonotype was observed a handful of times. The CDR3 sequence: CASSQDLRTGARNTEAFF. CDR3 DNA: TGTGCCAGCAGCCAAGATTTGAGGACAGGGGCAAGAAACACTGAAGCTTTCTTT. The V and J genes are TRBV4-2 and TRBJ1-1; 9 bases agree with TRBD1. The length of the CDR3 is 18 residues. The V and J ends lost 0 bases and 2 bases, in that order; junction bases with no gene match: 10. Germline-derived CDR1 and CDR2 are LGHNA and YNFKEQ.

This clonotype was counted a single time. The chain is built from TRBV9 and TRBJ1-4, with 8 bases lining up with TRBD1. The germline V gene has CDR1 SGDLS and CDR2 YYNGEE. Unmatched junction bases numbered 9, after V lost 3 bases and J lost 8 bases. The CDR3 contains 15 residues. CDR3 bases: TGTGCCAGCAGCGCCCAGGGGGCGCGAGGGGAAAAACTGTTTTTT. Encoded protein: CASSAQGARGEKLFF.

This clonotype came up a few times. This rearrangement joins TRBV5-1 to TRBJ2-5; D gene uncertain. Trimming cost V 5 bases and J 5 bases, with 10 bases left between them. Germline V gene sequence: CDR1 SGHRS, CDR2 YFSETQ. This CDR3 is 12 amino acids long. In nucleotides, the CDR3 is TGCGCCAGCAGACCAGCTGGGGAGACCCAGTACTTC. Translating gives CASRPAGETQYF.

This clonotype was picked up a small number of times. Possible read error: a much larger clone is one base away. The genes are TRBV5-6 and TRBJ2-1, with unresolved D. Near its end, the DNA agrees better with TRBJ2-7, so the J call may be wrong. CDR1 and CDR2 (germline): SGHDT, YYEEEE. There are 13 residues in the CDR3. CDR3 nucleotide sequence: TGTGCCAGCAGCTTTGATGAGTACAATGAGCAGTACTTC. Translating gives CASSFDEYNEQYF.

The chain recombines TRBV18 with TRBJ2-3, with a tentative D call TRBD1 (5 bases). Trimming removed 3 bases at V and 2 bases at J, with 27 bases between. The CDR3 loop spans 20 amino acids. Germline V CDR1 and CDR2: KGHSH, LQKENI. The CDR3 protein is CASSPNIQEPRRPVTDTQYF. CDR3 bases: TGTGCCAGCTCACCCAACATACAGGAGCCCCGACGCCCCGTCACAGATACGCAGTATTTT.

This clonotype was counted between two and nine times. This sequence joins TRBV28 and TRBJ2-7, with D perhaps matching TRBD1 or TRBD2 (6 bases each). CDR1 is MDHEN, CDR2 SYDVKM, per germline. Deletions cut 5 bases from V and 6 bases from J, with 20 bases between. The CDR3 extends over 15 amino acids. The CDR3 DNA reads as TGTGCCAGCAGTCCACGGCGTACGGGGGCTGGCGAGCAGTACTTC. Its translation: CASSPRRTGAGEQYF.

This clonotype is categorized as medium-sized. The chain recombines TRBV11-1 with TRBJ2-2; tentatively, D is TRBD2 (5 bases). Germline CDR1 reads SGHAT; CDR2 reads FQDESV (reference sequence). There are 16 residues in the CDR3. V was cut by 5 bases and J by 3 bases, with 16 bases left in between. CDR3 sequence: CASSPYRGRDTGELFF. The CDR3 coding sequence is TGTGCCAGCAGCCCGTATCGGGGTCGGGACACCGGGGAGCTGTTTTTT.

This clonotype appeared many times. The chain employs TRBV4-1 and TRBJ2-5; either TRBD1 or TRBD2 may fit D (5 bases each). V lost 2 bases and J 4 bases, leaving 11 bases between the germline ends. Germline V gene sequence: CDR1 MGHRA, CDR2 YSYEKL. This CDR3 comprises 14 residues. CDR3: CASSQPQGRETQYF. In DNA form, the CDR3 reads TGCGCCAGCAGCCAACCCCAGGGACGAGAGACCCAGTACTTC.

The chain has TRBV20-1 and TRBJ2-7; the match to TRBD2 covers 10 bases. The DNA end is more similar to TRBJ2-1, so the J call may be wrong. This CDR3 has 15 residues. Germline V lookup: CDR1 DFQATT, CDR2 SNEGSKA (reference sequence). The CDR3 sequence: CSARDFPSGGLEQFF. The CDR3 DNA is TGCAGTGCTAGAGATTTCCCTAGCGGGGGACTCGAGCAGTTCTTC.

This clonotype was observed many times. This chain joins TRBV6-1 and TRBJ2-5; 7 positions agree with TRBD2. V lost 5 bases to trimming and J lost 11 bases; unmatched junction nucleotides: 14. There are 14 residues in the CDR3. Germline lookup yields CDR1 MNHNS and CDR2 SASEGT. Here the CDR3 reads CASSSRGSDNEQYF. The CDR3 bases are TGTGCCAGCAGTTCGCGGGGGAGCGACAATGAGCAGTACTTC.

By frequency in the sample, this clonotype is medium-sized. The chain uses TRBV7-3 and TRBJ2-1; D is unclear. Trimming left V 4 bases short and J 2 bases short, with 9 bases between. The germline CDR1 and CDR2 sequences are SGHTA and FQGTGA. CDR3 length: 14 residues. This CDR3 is CASSSLHTYNEQFF. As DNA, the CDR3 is TGTGCCAGCAGCTCCCTCCATACCTACAATGAGCAGTTCTTC.

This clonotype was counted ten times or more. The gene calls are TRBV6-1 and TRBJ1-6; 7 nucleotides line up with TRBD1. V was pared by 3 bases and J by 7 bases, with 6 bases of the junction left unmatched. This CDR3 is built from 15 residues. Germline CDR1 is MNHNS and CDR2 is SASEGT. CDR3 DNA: TGTGCCAGCAGTGACCAGGGGACAGAAAATTCACCCCTCCACTTT. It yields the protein CASSDQGTENSPLHF.

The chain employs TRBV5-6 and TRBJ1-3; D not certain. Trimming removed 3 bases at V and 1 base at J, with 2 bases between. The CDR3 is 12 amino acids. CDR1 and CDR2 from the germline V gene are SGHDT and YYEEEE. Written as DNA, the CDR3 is TGTGCCAGCAGCTATTCTGGAAACACCATATATTTT. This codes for CASSYSGNTIYF. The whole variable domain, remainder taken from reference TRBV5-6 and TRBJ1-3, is DAGVTQSPTHLIKTRGQQVTLRCSPKSGHDTVSWYQQALGQGPQFIFQYYEEEERQRGNFPDRFSGHQFPNYSSELNVNALLLGDSALYLCASSYSGNTIYFGEGSWLTVV.

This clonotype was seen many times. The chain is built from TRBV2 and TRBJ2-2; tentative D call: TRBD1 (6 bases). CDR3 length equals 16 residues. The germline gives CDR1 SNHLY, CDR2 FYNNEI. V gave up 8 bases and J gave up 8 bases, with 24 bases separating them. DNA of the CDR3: TGTGCCAGCCTAAATAGGTGGGGGCCCCCCGGAGGGGAGCTGTTTTTT. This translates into CASLNRWGPPGGELFF.

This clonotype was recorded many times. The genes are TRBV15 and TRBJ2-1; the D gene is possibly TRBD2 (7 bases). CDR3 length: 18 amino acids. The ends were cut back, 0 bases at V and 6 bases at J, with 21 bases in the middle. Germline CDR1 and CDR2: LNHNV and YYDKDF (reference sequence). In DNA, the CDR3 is TGTGCCACCAGCAGAGATAGGGGCGGGGGCAGTCGGTCCAATGAGCAGTTCTTC. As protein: CATSRDRGGGSRSNEQFF.

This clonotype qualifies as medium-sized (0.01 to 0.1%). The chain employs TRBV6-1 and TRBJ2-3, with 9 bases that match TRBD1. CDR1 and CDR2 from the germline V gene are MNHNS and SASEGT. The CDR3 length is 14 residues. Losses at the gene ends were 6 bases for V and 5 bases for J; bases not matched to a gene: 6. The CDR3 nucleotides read TGTGCCAGCAGCCCCGGACAGGGGTTAGATACGCAGTATTTT. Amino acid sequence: CASSPGQGLDTQYF.

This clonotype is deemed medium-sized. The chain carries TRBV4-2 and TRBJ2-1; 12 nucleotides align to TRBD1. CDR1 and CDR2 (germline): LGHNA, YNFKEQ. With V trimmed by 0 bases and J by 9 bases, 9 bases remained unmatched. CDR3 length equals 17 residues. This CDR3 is CASSQELSGTGGLEQFF. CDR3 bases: TGTGCCAGCAGCCAAGAACTATCCGGGACAGGGGGCCTTGAGCAGTTCTTC.

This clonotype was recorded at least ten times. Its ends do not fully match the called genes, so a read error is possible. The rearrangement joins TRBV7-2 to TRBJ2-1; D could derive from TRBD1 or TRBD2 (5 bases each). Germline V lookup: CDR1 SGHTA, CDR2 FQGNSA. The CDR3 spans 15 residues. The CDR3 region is CASSPPGTGNSPLHF. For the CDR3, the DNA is TGTGCCAGCAGCCCGCCAGGGACGGGTAATTCACCCCTCCACTTC.

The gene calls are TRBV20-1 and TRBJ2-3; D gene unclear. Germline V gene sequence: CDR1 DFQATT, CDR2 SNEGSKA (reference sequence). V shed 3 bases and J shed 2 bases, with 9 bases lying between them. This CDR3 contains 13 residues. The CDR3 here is CSASAPYTDTQYF. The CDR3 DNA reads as TGCAGTGCTAGTGCCCCGTACACAGATACGCAGTATTTT.

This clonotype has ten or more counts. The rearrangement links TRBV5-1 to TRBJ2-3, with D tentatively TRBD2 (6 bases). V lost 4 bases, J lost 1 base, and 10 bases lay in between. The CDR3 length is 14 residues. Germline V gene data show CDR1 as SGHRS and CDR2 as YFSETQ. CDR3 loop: CASSTDYRTDTQYF. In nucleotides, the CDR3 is TGCGCCAGCAGCACGGACTACCGCACAGATACGCAGTATTTT.

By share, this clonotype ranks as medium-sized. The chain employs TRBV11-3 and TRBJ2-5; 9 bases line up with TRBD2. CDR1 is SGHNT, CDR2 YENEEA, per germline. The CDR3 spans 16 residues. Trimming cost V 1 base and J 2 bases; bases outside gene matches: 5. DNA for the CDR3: TGTGCCAGCAGCTTAGGCGGGGGGGGATTTCAAGAGACCCAGTACTTC. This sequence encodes CASSLGGGGFQETQYF.

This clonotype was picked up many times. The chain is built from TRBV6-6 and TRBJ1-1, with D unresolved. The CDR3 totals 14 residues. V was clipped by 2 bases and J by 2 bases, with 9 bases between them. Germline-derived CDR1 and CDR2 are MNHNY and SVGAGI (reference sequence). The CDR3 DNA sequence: TGTGCCAGCAGTTACCAGGACGGCAACACTGAAGCTTTCTTT. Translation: CASSYQDGNTEAFF.